These 12 T cell receptor beta chains were sequenced from one sample in a study of long-term antiretroviral therapy in people with HIV (dated by TCRdb to 2021 to 2024). The immunoSEQ hsTCRB v3.0 assay was used at survey level resolution to sequence the TRB variable region. The immuneACCESS repertoire file appears here via TCRdb, limited to in-frame rearrangements. These files lack a portion of the clones; in checked studies, under half of the deficit traces to unresolved V genes, and the cause of the others is not known. The sample table shows around 26,000 clones, and roughly three quarters are seen once. Approximately 4.9% of the sample lies in the top ten. Specimen: unsorted PBMCs, collected 0.5 years after starting antiretroviral therapy. These receptors were taken from a woman between 40 and 55 years old with HIV.

V is TRBV4-3 and J is TRBJ2-1, with 8 bases matching TRBD2. CDR3 length: 14 residues. With V trimmed by 4 bases and J by 5 bases, 4 bases remained unmatched. Germline V gene data show CDR1 as LGHNA and CDR2 as YSLEER. The CDR3 DNA reads as TGCGCCAGCAGCCGGGGACTAGGGCACAATGAGCAGTTCTTC. As protein: CASSRGLGHNEQFF.

This chain joins TRBV5-6 and TRBJ2-7, with D tentatively TRBD2 (6 bases). Trimming took off 4 bases at V and 2 bases at J, with 13 bases between the two ends. The CDR3 sequence is 14 residues long. The germline gives CDR1 SGHDT, CDR2 YYEEEE. CDR3 sequence reads: CASSPPGLAYEQYF. The CDR3 DNA reads as TGTGCCAGCAGCCCGCCGGGACTGGCCTACGAGCAGTACTTC.

The chain couples TRBV10-3 to TRBJ1-1; a weak D match, TRBD1 (6 bases). V gave up 7 bases and J gave up 5 bases, with 14 bases separating them. This CDR3 has 13 amino acids. Per the germline V gene, CDR1 is ENHRY and CDR2 is SYGVKD. The CDR3, as DNA: TGTGCCATCATGGGGGCGGGGGGGACTGAAGCTTTCTTT. Amino acids: CAIMGAGGTEAFF.

V gene TRBV13 combines with J gene TRBJ2-7; tentative D call: TRBD2 (6 bases). The CDR3 consists of 16 residues. V was clipped by 4 bases and J by 0 bases, with 16 bases between them. Looked up from germline, CDR1 is PRHDT and CDR2 is FYEKMQ (reference sequence). The CDR3: CASSWGGRLSSYEQYF. The CDR3 region has the DNA TGTGCCAGCAGCTGGGGAGGAAGGCTCAGCTCCTACGAGCAGTACTTC.

The CDR3 loop is CASSYSRQDYNEQFF. The CDR3 coding sequence is TGTGCCAGCAGTTACTCGCGCCAGGATTACAATGAGCAGTTCTTC. This chain joins TRBV6-5 and TRBJ2-1; D is unclear. Trimming took off 0 bases at V and 4 bases at J, with 10 bases between the two ends. Germline V gene data show CDR1 as MNHEY and CDR2 as SVGAGI. The CDR3 length is 15 residues.

The chain recombines TRBV27 with TRBJ1-6; possible D gene TRBD1, 6 bases. V dropped 7 bases and J dropped 0 bases, with 19 bases sitting between them. The V gene's germline CDR1 is MNHEY and CDR2 SMNVEV (reference sequence). This CDR3 is 18 amino acids long. The CDR3 bases are TGTGCCAGCAAGGGCGTTGACAGGCCCAGCTCCTATAATTCACCCCTCCACTTT. Amino acids: CASKGVDRPSSYNSPLHF.

This clone has a handful of counts. This rearrangement joins TRBV6-6 to TRBJ2-5, with 8 positions matching TRBD1. Germline CDR1 reads MNHNY; CDR2 reads SVGAGI (reference sequence). The CDR3 has 15 residues. V gave up 6 bases and J gave up 10 bases; unmatched junction bases: 16. CDR3 residues: CASSRLGTGPRGQYF. Here the CDR3 DNA reads TGTGCCAGCAGCCGCCTTGGGACAGGCCCCCGTGGCCAGTACTTC.

The chain combines TRBV7-9 with TRBJ1-4; D ambiguous. V was shortened by 3 bases and J by 6 bases, with 11 bases between the two germline ends. Germline CDR1 SEHNR, CDR2 FQNEAQ (reference sequence). The CDR3 spans 14 residues. CDR3 DNA: TGTGCCAGCAGCTTCTTGGAGCGAGATGAAAAACTGTTTTTT. Its protein product is CASSFLERDEKLFF.

The rearrangement uses TRBV5-6 and TRBJ1-1; 11 bases fit TRBD1. The germline V gene has CDR1 SGHDT and CDR2 YYEEEE. This CDR3 spans 17 amino acids. The ends lost 4 bases at V and 3 bases at J; junction bases unmatched: 11. This chain's CDR3 is CASSPWTGGGKDTEAFF. The CDR3 nucleotides read TGTGCCAGCAGCCCCTGGACAGGGGGCGGAAAGGACACTGAAGCTTTCTTT.

The J gene is TRBJ1-4, the V gene TRBV6-1; 8 nucleotides line up with TRBD1. The CDR3 has 18 residues. Per the germline V gene, CDR1 is MNHNS and CDR2 is SASEGT. The V gene end was trimmed by 4 bases and the J gene end by 2 bases; junction bases not matched to a gene: 12. DNA of the CDR3: TGTGCCAGCAGTGGACGCGCAGGGGGCTTGGGGACTAATGAAAAACTGTTTTTT. Translating it yields CASSGRAGGLGTNEKLFF.

The V call is TRBV6-1, the J call TRBJ1-5, with unresolved D. Trimming took 4 bases from V and 5 from J, leaving 12 bases between them. The length of the CDR3 is 14 residues. Germline CDR1 and CDR2: MNHNS and SASEGT. DNA for the CDR3: TGTGCCAGCAGTGTAGGGCAGGATTATCAGCCCCAGCATTTT. Encoded protein: CASSVGQDYQPQHF.

This chain joins TRBV5-1 and TRBJ2-5; TRBD2 aligns across 9 bases. CDR1 is SGHRS and CDR2 is YFSETQ in the germline V gene. The CDR3 totals 15 residues. J was trimmed by 3 bases and V by 4 bases; bases with no gene match: 7. The CDR3 DNA is TGCGCCAGCAGCGACGCGGGACTAGCAAAAGAGACCCAGTACTTC. It translates to CASSDAGLAKETQYF.